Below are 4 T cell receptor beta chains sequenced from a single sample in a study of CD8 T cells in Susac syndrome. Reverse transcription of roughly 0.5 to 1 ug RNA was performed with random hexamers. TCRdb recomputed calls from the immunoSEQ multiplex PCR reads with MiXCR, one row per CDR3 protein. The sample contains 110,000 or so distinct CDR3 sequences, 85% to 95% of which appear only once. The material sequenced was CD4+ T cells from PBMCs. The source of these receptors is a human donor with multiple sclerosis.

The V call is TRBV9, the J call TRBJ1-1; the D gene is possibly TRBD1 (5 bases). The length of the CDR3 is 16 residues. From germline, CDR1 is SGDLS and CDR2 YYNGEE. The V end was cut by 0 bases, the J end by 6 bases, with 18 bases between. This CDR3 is CASSVGAGQNPAEAFF. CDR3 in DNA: TGTGCCAGCAGCGTAGGGGCAGGGCAGAACCCCGCTGAAGCTTTCTTT.

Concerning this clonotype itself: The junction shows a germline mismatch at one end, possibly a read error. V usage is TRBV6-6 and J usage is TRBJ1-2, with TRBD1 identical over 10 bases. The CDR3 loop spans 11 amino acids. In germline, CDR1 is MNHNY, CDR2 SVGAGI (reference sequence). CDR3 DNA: TGTGCCAGCAGCCCTGGGACAGGGGAGGCCTTC. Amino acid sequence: CASSPGTGEAF.

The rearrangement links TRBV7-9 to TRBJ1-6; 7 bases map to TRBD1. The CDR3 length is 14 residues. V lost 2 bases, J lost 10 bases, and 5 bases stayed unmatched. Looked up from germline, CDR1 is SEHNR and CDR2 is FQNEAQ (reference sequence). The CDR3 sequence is CASSLTGARSPLHF. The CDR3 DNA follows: TGTGCCAGCAGCTTAACAGGGGCTAGATCACCCCTCCACTTT.

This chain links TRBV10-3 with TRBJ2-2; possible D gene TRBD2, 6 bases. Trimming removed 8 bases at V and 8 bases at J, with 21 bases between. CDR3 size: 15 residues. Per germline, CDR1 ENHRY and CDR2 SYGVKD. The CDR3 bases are TGTGCCATCGGGAGGACTACCCCCACTACGGGGGAGCTGTTTTTT. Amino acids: CAIGRTTPTTGELFF.